This TCR beta chain emerged from a study of blood T cells in healthy people across ages (dated by TCRdb to the mid-2010s). A note on the overall study: In model experiments, template switching captured about one uniquely barcoded TCR beta cDNA molecule for every two T cells. To track age-related changes in TCR beta repertoire diversity, the study relied on deep sequencing normalized with unique cDNA molecular identifiers. The donors were divided into four age groups: young (average around 15 years), middle-aged (over 35), aged (62) and long-lived (roughly 82). To avoid experimental bias, donors of different ages were spread randomly across the sequencing lanes. Two additional independent replicas of 1 million unique cDNA reads from the same blood draw were analyzed for two donors (one aged 18 to 29 and one aged 80 or older). Broad study findings and their caveats: Because donor CMV infection status was unknown, age-related changes in expanded clonotypes were potentially confounded. As age increased, observed TCR beta diversity per million T cells dropped in a roughly linear way, and a significant reduction was already evident by age approximately 40. Since profiling was done on bulk unsorted PBMCs, naive and antigen-experienced compartments could not be conclusively compared. Compared with the aged group, the long-lived group had more naive CD4+ T cells, fewer expanded clones and increased TCR diversity, a pattern suggesting age selection. Observed TCR beta diversity correlated strongly with the percentage of naive T cells measured by flow cytometry. Estimates of total diversity based on one million sequenced T cells were considered lower bounds and underestimates.

This clonotype came up a few times. The antigen it binds to is not known. No per-base quality is available; no much larger clone lies one base away. The receptor library was made with 5' RACE. TCRdb names Illumina HiSeq 2500 as the instrument used. A second roughly 6 to 12 cycle PCR used a sample-barcoded 5' primer and a J-beta primer mix. Each TCR beta cDNA molecule received a unique molecular identifier from a template-switch 5' adaptor carrying 12 random nucleotides. Each sample yielded at least 2.5 million CDR3-containing paired-end reads. The Mint cDNA synthesis kit, primed by a TRBC-specific oligonucleotide, was used to synthesize first-strand cDNA from all RNA. Following uracil-DNA glycosylase treatment, a first 18-cycle PCR with universal primers M1SS and BC2_uni_R was performed on all cDNA. Processing in the source paper ran as follows. Each sample was normalized by randomly selecting 1 million high-quality reads, each carrying a distinct molecular identifier. Reads sharing molecular identifiers were discarded rather than binned into consensus sequences. MiTCR, with a Q25 quality threshold and the strictest error-elimination algorithm, was used for CDR3 identification, clonotype clustering and error correction. Lower-bound total TCR beta diversity was estimated with a nonparametric unseen species model using Euler transformation. TCRdb's own reprocessing of the public reads used fastp at Q25 and MiXCR and kept productive beta chains. Each CDR3 protein gets just one entry, which takes the most common genes and DNA from the rows behind it. These V and J calls originate from TCRdb's pipeline instead of the authors' own analysis. The sample table records 850,000 to 1,300,000 distinct CDR3 sequences; more than 40% of these occur just once. The biggest ten clones account for approximately 17% of the sample.

Based on the germline V gene, the CDR1 and CDR2 sequences are KGHDR and SFDVKD. The V and J ends are trimmed by 6 bases and 2 bases, leaving 16 bases between them. From the cysteine through the phenylalanine, the CDR3 covers 16 amino acids. Kept here is only the CDR3 DNA, which spans 48 bases and is read in frame from base 1. Donors were approximately 42 systemically healthy Caucasian individuals from Russia aged roughly 6 to 100 years. Roughly 10 milliliters of peripheral blood were collected from each donor into EDTA-treated Vacutainer tubes. PBMCs were isolated by Ficoll-Paque density-gradient centrifugation, with at least 7 million obtained per sample. Total RNA, at least 6 micrograms per sample, was extracted from PBMCs with Trizol reagent. For every donor, flow cytometry on a PBMC aliquot measured the percentage of naive CD45RAhigh/CD27high T cells.

This TCR was recovered from a woman aged 55-75 years in good health. The chain links TRBV24-1 with TRBJ1-5; TRBD1 might be the D gene, on 6 matching bases. The sample comprised blood. CDR3 sequence: CATSPPGADRNQPQHF. The DNA sequence is TGTGCCACCAGTCCCCCGGGGGCGGATCGCAATCAGCCCCAGCATTTT.